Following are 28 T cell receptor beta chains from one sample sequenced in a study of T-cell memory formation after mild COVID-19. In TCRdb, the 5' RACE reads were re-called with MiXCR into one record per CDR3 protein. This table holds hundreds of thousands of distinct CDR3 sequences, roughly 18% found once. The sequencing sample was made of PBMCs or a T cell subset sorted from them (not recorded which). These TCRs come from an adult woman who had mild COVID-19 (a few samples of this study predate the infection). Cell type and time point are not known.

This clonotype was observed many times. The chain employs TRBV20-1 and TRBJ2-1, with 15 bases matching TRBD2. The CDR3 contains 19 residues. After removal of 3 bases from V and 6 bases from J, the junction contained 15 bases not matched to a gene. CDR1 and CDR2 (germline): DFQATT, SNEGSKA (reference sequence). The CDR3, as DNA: TGCAGTGCTAGTACCCCTCCCGGGACTAGCGGGAGGAAGTTCAATGAGCAGTTCTTC. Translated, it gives CSASTPPGTSGRKFNEQFF.

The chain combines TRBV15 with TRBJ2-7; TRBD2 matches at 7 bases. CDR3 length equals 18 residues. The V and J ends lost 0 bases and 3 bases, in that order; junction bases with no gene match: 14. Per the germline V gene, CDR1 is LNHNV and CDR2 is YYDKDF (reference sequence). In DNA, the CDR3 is TGTGCCACCAGCAGAGAAGCGGGAAAGGGATCCACCGACTACGAGCAGTACTTC. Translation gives CATSREAGKGSTDYEQYF.

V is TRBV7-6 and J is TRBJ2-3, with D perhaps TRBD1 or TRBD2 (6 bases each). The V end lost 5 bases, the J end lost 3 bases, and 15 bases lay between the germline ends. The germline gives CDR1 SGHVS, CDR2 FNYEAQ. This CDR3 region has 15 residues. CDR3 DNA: TGTGCCAGCAGCCCCCAAGGGGGGCCTACAGATACGCAGTATTTT. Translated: CASSPQGGPTDTQYF.

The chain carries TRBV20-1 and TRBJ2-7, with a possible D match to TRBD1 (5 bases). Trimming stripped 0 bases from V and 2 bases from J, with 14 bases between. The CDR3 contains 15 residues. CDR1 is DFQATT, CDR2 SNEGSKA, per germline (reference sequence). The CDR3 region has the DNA TGCAGTGCTAGAGATACCCAGGGCGTCCCCTACGAGCAGTACTTC. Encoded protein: CSARDTQGVPYEQYF.

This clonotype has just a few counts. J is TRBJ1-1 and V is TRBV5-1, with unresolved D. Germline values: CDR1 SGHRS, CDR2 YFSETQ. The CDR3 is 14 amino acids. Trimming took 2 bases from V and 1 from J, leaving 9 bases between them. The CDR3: CASSLRDGNTEAFF. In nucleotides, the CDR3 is TGCGCCAGCAGCTTACGAGACGGGAACACTGAAGCTTTCTTT.

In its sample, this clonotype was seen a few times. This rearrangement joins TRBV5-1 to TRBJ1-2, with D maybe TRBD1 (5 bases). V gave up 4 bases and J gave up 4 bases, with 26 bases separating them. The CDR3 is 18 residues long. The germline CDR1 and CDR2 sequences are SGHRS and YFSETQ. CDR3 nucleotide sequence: TGCGCCAGCAGCCTGGCTTTGCCGGGACTCCCAAGTAGCTATGGCTACACCTTC. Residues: CASSLALPGLPSSYGYTF.

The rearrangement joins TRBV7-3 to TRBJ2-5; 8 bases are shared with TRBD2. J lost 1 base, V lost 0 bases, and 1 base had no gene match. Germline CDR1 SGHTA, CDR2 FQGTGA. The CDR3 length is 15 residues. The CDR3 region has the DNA TGTGCCAGCAGCTTAACCGGGACTAGCCAAGAGACCCAGTACTTC. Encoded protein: CASSLTGTSQETQYF.

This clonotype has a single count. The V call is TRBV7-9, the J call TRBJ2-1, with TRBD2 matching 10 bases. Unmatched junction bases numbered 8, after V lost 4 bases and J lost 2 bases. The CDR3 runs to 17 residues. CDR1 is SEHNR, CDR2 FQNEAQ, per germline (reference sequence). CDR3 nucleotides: TGTGCCAGCAGCTCTATTAGTACTAGCGGGACCTACAATGAGCAGTTCTTC. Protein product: CASSSISTSGTYNEQFF.

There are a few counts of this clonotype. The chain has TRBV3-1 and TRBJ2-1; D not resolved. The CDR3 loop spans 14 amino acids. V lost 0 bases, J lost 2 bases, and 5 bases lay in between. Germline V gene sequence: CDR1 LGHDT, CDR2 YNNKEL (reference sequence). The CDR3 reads CASSQDGAYNEQFF. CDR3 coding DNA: TGTGCCAGCAGCCAAGATGGAGCCTACAATGAGCAGTTCTTC.

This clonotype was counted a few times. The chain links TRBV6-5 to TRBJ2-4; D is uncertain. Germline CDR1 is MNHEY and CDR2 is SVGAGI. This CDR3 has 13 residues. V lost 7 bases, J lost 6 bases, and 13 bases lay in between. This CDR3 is CASTSIVGNIQYF. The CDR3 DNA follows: TGTGCCAGCACCTCCATTGTGGGAAACATTCAGTACTTC.

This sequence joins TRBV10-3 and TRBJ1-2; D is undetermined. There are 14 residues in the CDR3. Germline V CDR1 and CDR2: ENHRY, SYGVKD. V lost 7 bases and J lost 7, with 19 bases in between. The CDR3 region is CAIKEDQKPGGYTF. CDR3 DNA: TGTGCCATCAAGGAAGACCAGAAGCCTGGTGGCTACACCTTC.

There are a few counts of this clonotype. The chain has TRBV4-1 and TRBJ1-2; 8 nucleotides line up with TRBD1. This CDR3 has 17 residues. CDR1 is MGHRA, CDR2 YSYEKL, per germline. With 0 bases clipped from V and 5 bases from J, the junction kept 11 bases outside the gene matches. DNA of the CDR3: TGCGCCAGCAGCCAAGATCTGGGACAGGATTCATCGTATGGCTACACCTTC. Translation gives CASSQDLGQDSSYGYTF.

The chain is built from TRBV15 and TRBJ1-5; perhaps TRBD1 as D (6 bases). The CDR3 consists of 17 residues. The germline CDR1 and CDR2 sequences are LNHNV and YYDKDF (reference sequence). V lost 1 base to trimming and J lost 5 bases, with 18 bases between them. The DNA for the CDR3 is TGTGCCACCAGCAGAGCCCCAAAAGACAGGAGGGATCAGCCCCAGCATTTT. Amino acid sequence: CATSRAPKDRRDQPQHF.

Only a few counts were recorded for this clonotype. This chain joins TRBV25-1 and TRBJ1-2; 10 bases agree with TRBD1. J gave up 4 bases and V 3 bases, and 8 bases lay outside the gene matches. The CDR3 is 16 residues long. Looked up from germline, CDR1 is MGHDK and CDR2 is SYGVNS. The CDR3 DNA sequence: TGTGCCAGCAGTGACCAGAGGACAGGGGGGGTCTATGGCTACACCTTC. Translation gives CASSDQRTGGVYGYTF.

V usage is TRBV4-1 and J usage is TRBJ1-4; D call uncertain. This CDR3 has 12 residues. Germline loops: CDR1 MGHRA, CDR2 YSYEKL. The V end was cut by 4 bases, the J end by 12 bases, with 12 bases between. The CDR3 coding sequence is TGCGCCAGCAGCCGGGTGGAAAGGGAACTGTTTTTT. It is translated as CASSRVERELFF.

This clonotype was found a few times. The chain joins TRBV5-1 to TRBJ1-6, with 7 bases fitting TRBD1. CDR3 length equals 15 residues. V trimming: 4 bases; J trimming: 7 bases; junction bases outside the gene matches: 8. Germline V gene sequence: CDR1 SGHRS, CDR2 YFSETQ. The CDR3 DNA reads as TGCGCCAGCAGCAACCCGGGACAGAAAAATTCACCCCTCCACTTT. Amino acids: CASSNPGQKNSPLHF. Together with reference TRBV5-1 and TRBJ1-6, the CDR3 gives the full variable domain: KAGVTQTPRYLIKTRGQQVTLSCSPISGHRSVSWYQQTPGQGLQFLFEYFSETQRNKGNFPGRFSGRQFSNSRSEMNVSTLELGDSALYLCASSNPGQKNSPLHFGNGTRLTVT.

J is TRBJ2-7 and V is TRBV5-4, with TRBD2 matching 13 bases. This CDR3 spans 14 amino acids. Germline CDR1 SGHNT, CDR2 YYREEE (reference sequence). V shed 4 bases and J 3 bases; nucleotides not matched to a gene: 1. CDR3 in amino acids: CASSGLAGDYEQYF. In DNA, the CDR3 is TGTGCCAGCAGCGGACTAGCGGGGGACTACGAGCAGTACTTC.

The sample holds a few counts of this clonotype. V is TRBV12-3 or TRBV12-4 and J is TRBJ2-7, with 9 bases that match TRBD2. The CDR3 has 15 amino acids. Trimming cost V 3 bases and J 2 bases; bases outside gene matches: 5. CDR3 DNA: TGTGCCAGCAGTTTTTCGGCGGGAGGGCCCTACGAGCAGTACTTC. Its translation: CASSFSAGGPYEQYF.

The chain's CDR3 is CAWSEIGTKRSTDTQYF. In nucleotides, the CDR3 is TGTGCCTGGAGTGAGATCGGGACGAAACGTAGCACAGATACGCAGTATTTT. The V gene is TRBV30, the J gene TRBJ2-3, with D possibly called TRBD1 or TRBD2 (5 bases each). The CDR3 has 17 amino acids. The germline CDR1 and CDR2 sequences are GTSNPN and SVGIG (reference sequence). Trimming pared 1 base from V and 0 bases from J, leaving 17 bases between.

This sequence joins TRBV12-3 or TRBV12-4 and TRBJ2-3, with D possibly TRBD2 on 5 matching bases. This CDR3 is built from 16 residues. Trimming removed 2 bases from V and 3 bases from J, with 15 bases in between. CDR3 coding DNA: TGTGCCAGCAGTTTAAGGCGCGGGCGGTTGACAGATACGCAGTATTTT. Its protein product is CASSLRRGRLTDTQYF.

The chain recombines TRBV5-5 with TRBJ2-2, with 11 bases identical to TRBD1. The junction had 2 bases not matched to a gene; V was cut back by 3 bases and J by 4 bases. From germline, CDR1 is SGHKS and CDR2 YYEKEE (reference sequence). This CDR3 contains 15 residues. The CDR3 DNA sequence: TGTGCCAGCAGCTACGGACAGGGGGCCACCGGGGAGCTGTTTTTT. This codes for CASSYGQGATGELFF.

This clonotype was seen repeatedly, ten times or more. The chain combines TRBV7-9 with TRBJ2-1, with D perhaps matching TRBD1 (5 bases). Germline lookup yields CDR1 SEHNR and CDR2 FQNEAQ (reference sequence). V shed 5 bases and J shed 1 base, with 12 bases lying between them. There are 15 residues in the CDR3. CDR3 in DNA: TGTGCCAGCAGCCCACGGACAATATCCTACAATGAGCAGTTCTTC. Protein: CASSPRTISYNEQFF.

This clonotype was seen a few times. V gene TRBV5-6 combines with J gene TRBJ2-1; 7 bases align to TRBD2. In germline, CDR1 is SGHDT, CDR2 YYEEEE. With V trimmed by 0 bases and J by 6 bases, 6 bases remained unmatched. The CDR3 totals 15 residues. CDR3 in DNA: TGTGCCAGCAGCTTGGACCCGACTAGCTCCAATGAGCAGTTCTTC. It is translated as CASSLDPTSSNEQFF.

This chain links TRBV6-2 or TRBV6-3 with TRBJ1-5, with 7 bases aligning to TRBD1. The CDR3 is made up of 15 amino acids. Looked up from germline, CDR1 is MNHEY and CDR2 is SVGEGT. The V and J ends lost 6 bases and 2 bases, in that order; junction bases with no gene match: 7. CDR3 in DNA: TGTGCCAGCAGGCCCCGGGACAGCCGCAATCAGCCCCAGCATTTT. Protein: CASRPRDSRNQPQHF.

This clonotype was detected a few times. The CDR3 DNA is TGTGCCAGCAGCACCAGCCCTACCAGGAATACGCAGTATTTT. This codes for CASSTSPTRNTQYF. This chain connects TRBV7-2 to TRBJ2-3; no clear D gene. Trimming removed 5 bases at V and 7 bases at J, with 16 bases between. There are 14 residues in the CDR3. Germline CDR1 SGHTA, CDR2 FQGNSA.

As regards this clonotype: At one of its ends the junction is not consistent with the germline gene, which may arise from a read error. The CDR3 loop reads CASGLLPPGTLVF. The CDR3 coding sequence is TGTGCTAGTGGTTTGCTACCCCCCGGGACCCTGGTCTTC. The chain combines TRBV12-5 with TRBJ2-5; the D gene could be TRBD1 or TRBD2 (5 bases each). The length of the CDR3 is 13 residues. In germline, CDR1 is LGHNT, CDR2 FRNRAP.

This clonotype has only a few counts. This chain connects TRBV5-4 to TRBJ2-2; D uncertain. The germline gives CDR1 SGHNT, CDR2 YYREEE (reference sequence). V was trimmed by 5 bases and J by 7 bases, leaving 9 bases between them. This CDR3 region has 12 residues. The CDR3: CASSLLNGELFF. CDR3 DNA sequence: TGTGCCAGCAGTTTGTTAAACGGGGAGCTGTTTTTT. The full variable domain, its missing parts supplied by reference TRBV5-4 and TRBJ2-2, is ETGVTQSPTHLIKTRGQQVTLRCSSQSGHNTVSWYQQALGQGPQFIFQYYREEENGRGNFPPRFSGLQFPNYSSELNVNALELDDSALYLCASSLLNGELFFGEGSRLTVL.

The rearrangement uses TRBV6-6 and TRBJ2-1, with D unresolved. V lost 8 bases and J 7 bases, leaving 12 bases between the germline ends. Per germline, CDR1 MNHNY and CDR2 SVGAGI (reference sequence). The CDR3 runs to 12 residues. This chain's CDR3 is CASVAARNEQFF. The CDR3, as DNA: TGTGCCAGCGTCGCAGCAAGAAATGAGCAGTTCTTC.